The text below deals with one TCR beta chain. This clone's antigen is unknown. Base qualities are not provided; no much larger clone lies one nucleotide away. The data belong to a study of blood T cell repertoires in COVID-19 (TCRdb year 2020). About the study as a whole: Samples from collaborators originated in the United States, Italy and Spain and spanned both the acute and convalescent phases of COVID-19. A de-identified subject ID, COVID-19 status, age in years and sex were almost always included in the sample metadata. The samples were drawn from two sources: the first 160 participants of the ongoing ImmuneRACE study, and fewer than 1,500 subjects contributed by 6 global collaborators. Deeply sampled blood TCRbeta repertoires from subjects exposed to, actively infected with, or recovered from COVID-19 were included in the dataset. The prospective study material was composed of cDNA or gDNA derived from T cells, B-cell-depleted T cells, or PBMCs. Where available, HLA class I and class II types were taken from metadata supplied by the sample provider and were not determined by assay-based typing. The repertoires were made available in a free public database intended to serve as a resource for research on the immune response to SARS-CoV-2. Overall study results and their limits: The quantity of clinical and demographic metadata differed by source and by participant and was supplied without curation.

A second Seattle source provided samples from volunteer blood donors who had recovered from COVID-19. Each collaborating institution followed its own protocols to collect whole blood in K2EDTA tubes. For TCRbeta analysis, collaborators shipped samples as frozen whole blood, isolated PBMCs, or DNA extracted from either of those sample types. The immunoSEQ Assay, a bias-controlled multiplex PCR, was used to amplify TCRbeta CDR3 regions from genomic DNA. Per the original workflow: Nucleated cell counts per sample were estimated from amplification of reference gene primers within the assay. To quantify the absolute abundance of each unique TCRbeta CDR3 rearrangement, sequence reads were collapsed and filtered. For each sample, productive Simpson clonality was calculated by taking the square root of Simpson's diversity index across productive rearrangements. Not all clones reach the TCRdb copy of this immuneACCESS table, which keeps in-frame sequences only. Checked studies attribute under half of the gap to unresolved V genes and leave the rest unexplained. That table gives V, J and clone size, and the DNA gave D and trimming. The sample yields around 230,000 clones; about nine tenths were counted once. Clones ranked in the top ten supply just over 7% of the sample.

Trimming takes 5 bases off V and 0 bases off J; junction bases not matched to a gene: 13. From the cysteine up to the valine, the CDR3 has a length of 17 residues. The retained sequence is limited to the CDR3, 51 bases, with the frame set at the first base. The germline V gene encodes CDR1 SGHVS and CDR2 FNYEAQ. Sequencing used peripheral blood. The receptor chain draws on TRBV7-6 and TRBJ2-7, with 7 bases in between that match TRBD1. This clonotype was sampled from a man aged 60-69 years who had recovered from COVID-19. Here is the DNA: TGTGCCAGCAGCGCAAGTCCTGACAGGGTCTTCTCCTACGAGCAGTACGTC. Its protein reads: CASSASPDRVFSYEQYV.